Shown below are 5 T cell receptor beta chains from a single sample sequenced in a study of neurological immune-mediated disorders. TCRdb redid the calling of the 5' RACE reads with MiXCR, one entry per CDR3 protein. Of 40,000 to 45,000 distinct CDR3 sequences listed, about 13% are singletons. The specimen was PBMCs. The source of these receptors is a female donor in good health.

V gene TRBV6-2 or TRBV6-3 combines with J gene TRBJ1-2, with D unclear. V was pared by 0 bases and J by 7 bases, with 9 bases between. The CDR3 spans 13 residues. The germline CDR1 and CDR2 sequences are MNHEY and SVGEGT. CDR3 nucleotides: TGTGCCAGCAGTTACTCCGACCCCCCTGGCTACACCTTC. The encoded protein is CASSYSDPPGYTF.

This clonotype was recorded many times. This chain joins TRBV5-1 and TRBJ2-7; TRBD2 matches at 7 bases. With 4 bases clipped from V and 3 bases from J, the junction kept 7 bases outside the gene matches. CDR1 and CDR2 (germline): SGHRS, YFSETQ. The CDR3 length is 14 residues. The CDR3 here is CASSPLGGSYEQYF. Here the CDR3 DNA reads TGCGCCAGCAGCCCGTTGGGCGGGAGCTACGAGCAGTACTTC.

The chain links TRBV20-1 to TRBJ2-5; possible D gene TRBD1, 7 bases. The CDR3 is made up of 15 amino acids. Between the trimmed V and J ends, which lost 0 bases and 1 base, there was a span of 12 bases. Germline assignment: CDR1 DFQATT and CDR2 SNEGSKA (reference sequence). CDR3 region: CSAREGGQSQETQYF. Written as DNA, the CDR3 is TGCAGTGCTAGAGAGGGGGGACAGTCCCAAGAGACCCAGTACTTC.

This clonotype was seen many times. J is TRBJ2-3 and V is TRBV20-1; TRBD2 matches 7 bases. In germline, CDR1 is DFQATT, CDR2 SNEGSKA (reference sequence). This CDR3 has 15 residues. Losses at the gene ends were 6 bases for V and 0 bases for J; bases not matched to a gene: 9. The CDR3 DNA is TGCAGTGCAGCGGGGAGAGTCAAGAGCACAGATACGCAGTATTTT. Translating it yields CSAAGRVKSTDTQYF.

This clonotype was detected many times. The genes are TRBV20-1 and TRBJ1-5; 10 nucleotides align to TRBD1. CDR1 DFQATT and CDR2 SNEGSKA come from the germline V gene (reference sequence). This CDR3 region has 15 residues. J gave up 3 bases and V 5 bases, and 7 bases lay outside the gene matches. CDR3 loop: CSAAYGTGVNQPQHF. The CDR3 bases are TGCAGTGCTGCATATGGGACAGGGGTCAATCAGCCCCAGCATTTT.